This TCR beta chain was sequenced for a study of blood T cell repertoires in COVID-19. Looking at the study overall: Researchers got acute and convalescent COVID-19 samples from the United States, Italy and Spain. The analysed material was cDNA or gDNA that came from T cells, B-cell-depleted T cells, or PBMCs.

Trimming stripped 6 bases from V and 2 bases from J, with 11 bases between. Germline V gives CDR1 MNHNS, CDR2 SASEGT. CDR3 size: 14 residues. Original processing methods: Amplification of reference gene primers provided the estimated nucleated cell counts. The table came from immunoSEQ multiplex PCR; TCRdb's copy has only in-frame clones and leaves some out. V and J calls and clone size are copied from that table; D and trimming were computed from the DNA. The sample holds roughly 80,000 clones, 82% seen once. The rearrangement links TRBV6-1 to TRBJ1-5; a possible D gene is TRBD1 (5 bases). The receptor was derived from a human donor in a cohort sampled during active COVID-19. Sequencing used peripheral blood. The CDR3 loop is CASSLRVGNQPQHF. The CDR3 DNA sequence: TGTGCCAGCAGCCTCAGGGTGGGCAATCAGCCCCAGCATTTT.